Listed below are T cell receptor beta chains from one sample, sequenced in a study of T cells in Graves' hyperthyroidism and ophthalmopathy. TCRdb independently ran MiXCR on the multiplex PCR reads; one entry per CDR3 protein. The repertoire holds 330,000 or so distinct CDR3 sequences, roughly 18% seen once, with just under 40% in the top ten. The specimen was blood. These receptors came from a man aged 50-60 years with Graves' ophthalmopathy. CDR3s include the opening cysteine and the closing phenylalanine or tryptophan. D genes are given only for firm matches. Clone size is given for some rows only: seen once, a few or many times, or a class if the clone is expanded.

j_call | d_call | cdr3_length | clone_size | v_call | cdr3_aa | cdr3_nt
TRBJ1-5 | - | 15 | - | TRBV19 | CASSIDIQGNQPQHF | TGTGCCAGTAGTATAGATATACAGGGCAATCAGCCCCAGCATTTT
TRBJ1-1 | - | 17 | - | TRBV20-1 | CSATIGSGFQSSTEAFF | TGCAGTGCTACGATTGGGAGCGGATTTCAGTCCTCGACTGAAGCTTTCTTT
TRBJ2-1 | - | 15 | few | TRBV5-1 | CASSARSASYNEQFF | TGCGCCAGCAGCGCGAGATCCGCATCATACAATGAGCAGTTCTTC
TRBJ2-7 | TRBD2 | 15 | few | TRBV2 | CASSPFAGGDYEQYF | TGTGCCAGCAGTCCCTTTGCGGGAGGGGACTACGAGCAGTACTTC
TRBJ1-1 | - | 14 | many | TRBV28 | CASGETAKNTEAFF | TGTGCCAGCGGAGAGACAGCCAAGAACACTGAAGCTTTCTTT
TRBJ2-7 | TRBD2 | 15 | many | TRBV2 | CASSYLAGGSYEQYF | TGTGCCAGCAGCTACCTAGCGGGGGGGTCCTACGAGCAGTACTTC
TRBJ2-2 | TRBD1 | 14 | few | TRBV24-1 | CATKSGGNTGELFF | TGTGCCACCAAGTCAGGGGGGAACACCGGGGAGCTGTTTTTT
TRBJ1-2 | - | 14 | - | TRBV6-1 | CASSETGPRRGYTF | TGTGCCAGCAGTGAGACAGGACCCCGGAGGGGCTACACCTTC
TRBJ2-1 | TRBD1 | 13 | - | TRBV5-1 | CASSWTGLGEQFF | TGCGCCAGCAGCTGGACAGGGTTGGGTGAGCAGTTCTTC
TRBJ2-1 | TRBD2 | 13 | - | TRBV28 | CASTSGGADEQFF | TGTGCCAGCACCTCGGGGGGGGCGGATGAGCAGTTCTTC
TRBJ2-7 | - | 14 | - | TRBV10-3 | CAISESGRSYEQYF | TGTGCCATCAGTGAGTCGGGCAGGTCCTACGAGCAGTACTTC
TRBJ2-7 | TRBD2 | 14 | - | TRBV11-3 | CASSRGREAYEQYF | TGTGCCAGCAGCCGCGGGCGGGAGGCCTACGAGCAGTACTTC
TRBJ2-2 | - | 14 | - | TRBV5-1 | CASSTSEGTGELFF | TGCGCCAGCAGCACGAGTGAGGGCACCGGGGAGCTGTTTTTT
TRBJ2-7 | TRBD1 | 14 | many | TRBV18 | CASSPMNRGYEQYF | TGTGCCAGCTCACCAATGAACAGGGGCTACGAGCAGTACTTC
TRBJ2-5 | - | 15 | many | TRBV3-1 | CASSQDTRRVETQYF | TGTGCCAGCAGCCAAGACACGAGACGGGTCGAGACCCAGTACTTC
TRBJ1-3 | - | 15 | few | TRBV6-1 | CASRETIFSGNTIYF | TGTGCCAGCAGGGAGACAATCTTCTCTGGAAACACCATATATTTT
TRBJ2-1 | - | 15 | many | TRBV5-1 | CASTYGLDSYNEQFF | TGCGCCAGCACCTACGGGTTGGACAGCTACAATGAGCAGTTCTTC
TRBJ2-1 | - | 11 | few | TRBV6-1 | CASSQSNEQFF | TGTGCCAGCAGTCAGAGCAATGAGCAGTTCTTC
TRBJ1-1 | - | 13 | few | TRBV7-6 | CASSPRTNTEAFF | TGTGCCAGCAGCCCCCGTACGAACACTGAAGCTTTCTTT
TRBJ2-7 | - | 15 | few | TRBV3-1 | CASSLEQWRSYEQCF | TGTGCCAGCAGTCTCGAGCAGTGGAGGTCCTACGAGCAGTGCTTC
TRBJ2-1 | TRBD2 | 17 | many | TRBV7-9 | CASSLAGRGRATNEQFF | TGTGCCAGCAGCTTAGCTGGACGCGGGAGGGCCACCAATGAGCAGTTCTTC
TRBJ2-3 | TRBD2 | 15 | - | TRBV20-1 | CSARVAGEGQHTQYF | TGCAGTGCCCGGGTAGCGGGAGAGGGGCAACATACGCAGTATTTT
TRBJ2-7 | TRBD1 | 15 | - | TRBV6-1 | CASNPRTGAYYEQYF | TGTGCCAGCAATCCCCGGACAGGGGCGTACTACGAGCAGTACTTC
TRBJ2-7 | TRBD2 | 14 | few | TRBV20-1 | CSAGETSASYEQYF | TGCAGTGCTGGGGAGACTAGCGCCTCCTACGAGCAGTACTTC
TRBJ2-7 | - | 15 | many | TRBV5-1 | CASSLVGTPAYEQYF | TGCGCCAGCAGCTTGGTGGGGACTCCTGCCTACGAGCAGTACTTC
TRBJ2-1 | TRBD2 | 13 | few | TRBV5-1 | CASRGTTYNEQFF | TGCGCCAGCAGAGGGACTACCTACAATGAGCAGTTCTTC
TRBJ2-2 | - | 13 | - | TRBV2 | CASKRTNTGELFF | TGTGCCAGCAAACGGACGAACACCGGGGAGCTGTTTTTT
TRBJ1-1 | - | 15 | many | TRBV12-3/TRBV12-4 | CASSSTDDMNTEAFF | TGTGCCAGCAGTTCCACGGACGACATGAACACTGAAGCTTTCTTT
TRBJ2-7 | TRBD1 | 14 | many | TRBV29-1 | CSVGKGQPTYEQYF | TGCAGCGTTGGAAAGGGACAGCCGACCTACGAGCAGTACTTC
TRBJ1-2 | - | 14 | - | TRBV28 | CASSFPYTNYGYTF | TGTGCCAGCAGTTTCCCGTACACAAACTATGGCTACACCTTC
TRBJ1-2 | - | 15 | few | TRBV29-1 | CSVEGGQVGAYGYTF | TGCAGCGTTGAGGGCGGTCAGGTTGGGGCCTATGGCTACACCTTC
TRBJ2-4 | TRBD2 | 16 | - | TRBV20-1 | CSAPLGLAVAKNIQYF | TGCAGTGCTCCTCTGGGGCTAGCGGTAGCCAAAAACATTCAGTACTTC
TRBJ2-7 | - | 13 | many | TRBV5-6 | CASSFAGTREQYF | TGTGCCAGCAGCTTCGCGGGGACACGTGAGCAGTACTTC
TRBJ2-7 | - | 15 | many | TRBV3-1 | CASSQVSTGPYEQYF | TGTGCCAGCAGCCAAGTCAGCACAGGGCCCTACGAGCAGTACTTC
TRBJ2-3 | TRBD2 | 18 | - | TRBV19 | CASSTASGRAPHTDTQYF | TGTGCCAGTAGTACCGCTAGCGGGAGGGCCCCGCACACAGATACGCAGTATTTT
TRBJ1-1 | - | 13 | - | TRBV20-1 | CSANRGANTEAFF | TGCAGTGCTAACCGGGGGGCGAACACTGAAGCTTTCTTT
TRBJ1-2 | TRBD1 | 12 | few | TRBV28 | CASEDRVYGYTF | TGTGCCAGCGAGGACAGGGTCTATGGCTACACCTTC
TRBJ2-1 | TRBD1 | 15 | - | TRBV6-1 | CASWNQGAPYNEQFF | TGTGCCAGTTGGAACCAGGGGGCTCCCTACAATGAGCAGTTCTTC
TRBJ2-5 | - | 15 | few | TRBV4-1 | CASSLQVLPQETQYF | TGCGCCAGCAGTCTCCAGGTACTTCCCCAAGAGACCCAGTACTTC
TRBJ2-3 | - | 14 | many | TRBV7-9 | CASTARGSTDTQYF | TGTGCCAGCACCGCCCGAGGTAGCACAGATACGCAGTATTTT
TRBJ2-3 | TRBD2 | 20 | - | TRBV5-1 | CASSLTPGQGLAASTDTQYF | TGCGCCAGCAGCCTCACTCCGGGACAGGGACTAGCGGCTAGCACAGATACGCAGTATTTT
TRBJ2-2 | TRBD1 | 15 | - | TRBV7-3 | CASQRDRVNTGELFF | TGTGCCAGTCAACGGGACAGGGTGAACACCGGGGAGCTGTTTTTT
TRBJ2-5 | - | 12 | - | TRBV12-3/TRBV12-4 | CASTSLSRTQYF | TGTGCCAGCACCTCCCTTTCGAGGACCCAGTACTTC
TRBJ1-1 | - | 15 | many | TRBV27 | CASSPIRGGNTEAFF | TGTGCCAGCAGTCCCATAAGGGGAGGGAACACTGAAGCTTTCTTT
TRBJ2-7 | - | 14 | - | TRBV7-6 | CASNLGLGSNEQYF | TGTGCCAGCAACTTGGGCCTGGGCTCAAACGAGCAGTACTTC
TRBJ2-1 | - | 11 | many | TRBV5-1 | CASSGDNPRFF | TGCGCCAGCAGCGGAGACAATCCCCGGTTCTTC
TRBJ2-3 | TRBD2 | 14 | few | TRBV27 | CASSSSGIADTQYF | TGTGCCAGCAGTTCTAGCGGGATCGCAGATACGCAGTATTTT
TRBJ2-1 | TRBD2 | 20 | few | TRBV24-1 | CATSDHSSLTTSGKYNEQFF | TGTGCCACCAGTGACCACAGCAGCCTCACTACTAGCGGGAAATACAATGAGCAGTTCTTC